This T cell receptor (beta chain) is drawn from a study of T cell changes during pregnancy in multiple sclerosis. The assay was immunoSEQ multiplex PCR, and TCRdb's table has in-frame clones only and misses some. The sample lists tens of thousands of clones, around 89% seen once, with 10% to 12% in the top ten. Germline V lookup: CDR1 MNHNS, CDR2 SASEGT. The V end was cut by 1 base, the J end by 4 bases, with 10 bases between. The CDR3 spans 14 residues. Relative to its sample, this clone is medium-sized. This material consisted of CD8+ T cells from peripheral blood mononuclear cells, taken in the third trimester of pregnancy. This chain links TRBV6-1 with TRBJ1-2; no firm D call. This receptor was taken from a female donor with multiple sclerosis, enrolled in a pregnancy study. This CDR3 is CASSEGPETYGYTF. The CDR3, as DNA: TGTGCCAGCAGTGAAGGGCCGGAGACCTATGGCTACACCTTC.